This T cell receptor beta chain was sequenced for a study of blood T cell repertoires in COVID-19 (dated by TCRdb to the early 2020s). Background for the entire study: Samples from collaborators originated in the United States, Italy and Spain and spanned both the acute and convalescent phases of COVID-19. The material from the prospective study consisted of cDNA or gDNA derived from T cells, B-cell-depleted T cells, or PBMCs. Deeply sampled blood TCRbeta repertoires from subjects exposed to, actively infected with, or recovered from COVID-19 were included in the dataset. The repertoires were released in a freely available public database intended as a resource for research on the immune response to SARS-CoV-2. The samples were drawn from two sources: the first 160 participants of the ongoing ImmuneRACE study, and fewer than 1,500 subjects contributed by 6 global collaborators. Nearly every sample came with metadata listing a de-identified subject ID, COVID-19 status, age in years and sex. Where available, HLA class I and class II types were obtained from metadata supplied by the sample provider rather than from assay-based typing. Paper-wide results and their limitations: How much clinical and demographic metadata was included differed by source and by participant, and the metadata was provided uncurated.

The immunoSEQ Assay, a bias-controlled multiplex PCR, was used to amplify TCRbeta CDR3 regions from genomic DNA. The study's processing was this. Nucleated cell counts per sample were estimated from amplification of reference gene primers within the assay. To quantify the absolute abundance of each unique TCRbeta CDR3 rearrangement, sequence reads were collapsed and filtered. For each sample, productive Simpson clonality was calculated as the square root of Simpson's diversity index across productive rearrangements. The clones in this table, taken by TCRdb from immuneACCESS, are in-frame only. Not every clone is retained; where verified, under half of the shortfall comes from an unresolved V gene, and the cause of the rest is unknown. The DNA was the basis for D and trimming; V, J and clone size are from that table. This sample is represented by 120,000 or so clones; almost 90% of them were singletons. More than 3% of the sample comes from the top ten.

At one collaborating source in Seattle, patients were enrolled during active infection and were followed longitudinally through the course of disease. The collaborating institutions used their own protocols to collect whole blood in K2EDTA tubes. For TCRbeta analysis, collaborator samples were shipped as frozen whole blood, as isolated PBMCs, or as DNA extracted from either sample type. A note on this clone: The antigen it recognizes is unknown. The record has no base qualities; no much larger clone is one base away.

The trim is 7 bases for V and 7 bases for J, with a gap of 16 bases between the germline ends. The CDR3 starts with the cysteine, ends with the phenylalanine, and has 13 residues. Just the 39-base CDR3 DNA is kept, in frame starting at base 1. This receptor was obtained from a woman aged 55-70 years with COVID-19, enrolled during active disease. The chain is made from TRBV12-3 or TRBV12-4 and TRBJ1-2, with no confidently assigned D gene. The sequencing sample was made of peripheral blood. The DNA reads as follows: TGTGCCAGCACCCTCTCCGTGGCGGCTGGCTACACCTTC. This sequence encodes CASTLSVAAGYTF.